The clone carrying this T cell receptor beta chain came up a few times. TCRdb reanalysed the 5' RACE reads using MiXCR and keeps one entry per CDR3 protein. This sample has 2,000 to 2,500 distinct CDR3 sequences, with about a fifth found just once. Time point reported: sample taken at primary tumor resection. In each case, whole RNA from tumor, nontumor lung or frozen PBMC was sequenced unsorted. Trimming stripped 4 bases from V and 5 bases from J, with 16 bases between. The CDR3 is 15 amino acids. Germline loops: CDR1 SGHAT, CDR2 FQNNGV. This record comes from a study of spatial heterogeneity in lung cancer. Study information: Compared with alpha-chain sequences, beta-chain sequences were consistently detected in greater numbers.

The source is a male donor with early-stage non-small cell lung cancer. The chain couples TRBV11-2 to TRBJ2-3; D may be TRBD1 (6 bases). The sample consisted of PBMCs, taken at surgery. The DNA of the CDR3 is TGTGCCAGCAGCTCTCCCGGGACATGGGAAGATACGCAGTATTTT. Protein: CASSSPGTWEDTQYF.